The rows below give T cell receptor beta chains drawn from one sample of a study of blood T cell repertoires in COVID-19. Libraries were prepared by immunoSEQ multiplex PCR; TCRdb keeps only in-frame clonotypes and omits some of them. The table has around 310,000 clones, just under 90% seen once. Sequencing was performed on PBMCs or T cells enriched from blood (not recorded which). The receptors come from a woman aged 30 to 39 who had recovered from COVID-19. Each CDR3 is given with its conserved first and last residue. The order of the fields is D gene, V gene, clone size, J gene, CDR3 protein, CDR3 DNA. A D gene is named only where the DNA matches it firmly. The size entry is marked missing in some rows and otherwise reads once, few, many or a size class.

d_call: TRBD2; v_call: TRBV19; clone_size: once; j_call: TRBJ2-1; cdr3_aa: CASGLAGLRGSYNEQFF; cdr3_nt: TGTGCCTCAGGACTAGCGGGCCTAAGGGGCTCCTACAATGAGCAGTTCTTC
d_call: NA; v_call: TRBV27; clone_size: NA; j_call: TRBJ1-6; cdr3_aa: CASSLSEDYNSPLHF; cdr3_nt: TGTGCCAGCAGTTTATCAGAGGACTATAATTCACCCCTCCACTTT
d_call: TRBD2; v_call: TRBV4-1; clone_size: NA; j_call: TRBJ2-7; cdr3_aa: CASSQTSGRDVYEQYF; cdr3_nt: TGCGCCAGCAGCCAGACTAGCGGGAGGGACGTCTACGAGCAGTACTTC
d_call: TRBD1; v_call: TRBV13; clone_size: once; j_call: TRBJ1-1; cdr3_aa: CASSSDRGPSFEAFF; cdr3_nt: TGTGCCAGCAGCTCAGACAGGGGTCCGTCTTTTGAAGCTTTCTTT
d_call: TRBD2; v_call: TRBV28; clone_size: NA; j_call: TRBJ2-1; cdr3_aa: CASSLFASGSYNEQFF; cdr3_nt: TGTGCCAGCAGTTTATTCGCTAGCGGGTCCTACAATGAGCAGTTCTTC
d_call: TRBD1; v_call: TRBV5-1; clone_size: NA; j_call: TRBJ1-2; cdr3_aa: CASSLGGQSAYGYTF; cdr3_nt: TGCGCCAGCAGCTTGGGGGGACAGAGTGCCTATGGCTACACCTTC
d_call: TRBD2; v_call: TRBV7-9; clone_size: NA; j_call: TRBJ2-1; cdr3_aa: CASSLSGRNNEQFF; cdr3_nt: TGTGCCAGCAGTCTCAGCGGGAGGAACAATGAGCAGTTCTTC
d_call: NA; v_call: TRBV21-1; clone_size: NA; j_call: TRBJ2-3; cdr3_aa: CASSKGGRVPDTDTQYF; cdr3_nt: TGTGCCAGCAGCAAAGGAGGCAGGGTGCCCGACACAGATACGCAGTATTTT
d_call: TRBD1; v_call: TRBV6-5; clone_size: NA; j_call: TRBJ1-3; cdr3_aa: CASKRETGVGNTIYF; cdr3_nt: TGTGCCAGCAAGCGAGAGACAGGGGTCGGAAACACCATATATTTT
d_call: NA; v_call: TRBV10-3; clone_size: NA; j_call: TRBJ1-2; cdr3_aa: CAISESRTVYGYTF; cdr3_nt: TGTGCCATCAGTGAATCCCGGACAGTTTATGGCTACACCTTC
d_call: NA; v_call: TRBV19; clone_size: few; j_call: TRBJ1-5; cdr3_aa: CASQRISGAHYSNQPQHF; cdr3_nt: TGTGCCAGTCAGCGAATTTCAGGGGCCCATTATAGCAATCAGCCCCAGCATTTT
d_call: TRBD1; v_call: TRBV3-1/TRBV3-2; clone_size: NA; j_call: TRBJ1-6; cdr3_aa: CASSQAWTGGNSPLHF; cdr3_nt: TGTGCCAGCAGCCAAGCCTGGACAGGGGGTAATTCACCCCTCCACTTT
d_call: TRBD2; v_call: TRBV2; clone_size: NA; j_call: TRBJ2-2; cdr3_aa: CASSPSPAGGHYTGELFF; cdr3_nt: TGTGCCAGCAGTCCTTCCCCTGCGGGAGGGCATTACACCGGGGAGCTGTTTTTT
d_call: TRBD1; v_call: TRBV5-1; clone_size: NA; j_call: TRBJ1-1; cdr3_aa: CASRTGQGVTVMNTEAFF; cdr3_nt: TGCGCCAGCAGGACGGGACAGGGGGTTACGGTCATGAACACTGAAGCTTTCTTT
d_call: NA; v_call: TRBV5-1; clone_size: NA; j_call: TRBJ1-4; cdr3_aa: CASSLAWHNEKLFF; cdr3_nt: TGCGCCAGCAGCTTGGCATGGCATAATGAAAAACTGTTTTTT
d_call: NA; v_call: TRBV5-4; clone_size: NA; j_call: TRBJ2-1; cdr3_aa: CATYGNQHYNEQFF; cdr3_nt: TGTGCCACCTACGGGAATCAGCACTACAATGAGCAGTTCTTC
d_call: TRBD1; v_call: TRBV7-2; clone_size: NA; j_call: TRBJ1-1; cdr3_aa: CASSLGRQGRLNTEAFF; cdr3_nt: TGTGCCAGCAGCTTAGGGCGACAGGGACGACTGAACACTGAAGCTTTCTTT
d_call: TRBD2; v_call: TRBV30; clone_size: NA; j_call: TRBJ2-3; cdr3_aa: CAWSTTSGGSTDTQYF; cdr3_nt: TGTGCCTGGAGCACAACTAGCGGGGGCTCCACAGATACGCAGTATTTT
d_call: NA; v_call: TRBV12-3/TRBV12-4; clone_size: NA; j_call: TRBJ1-5; cdr3_aa: CASSLMEGQPQHF; cdr3_nt: TGTGCCAGCAGTTTAATGGAGGGACAGCCCCAGCATTTT
d_call: NA; v_call: TRBV5-8; clone_size: NA; j_call: TRBJ1-1; cdr3_aa: CASSFTGLGTEAFF; cdr3_nt: TGTGCCAGCAGCTTTACAGGGTTAGGCACTGAAGCTTTCTTT
d_call: TRBD1; v_call: TRBV7-6; clone_size: few; j_call: TRBJ2-5; cdr3_aa: CASSLGGTGEETQYF; cdr3_nt: TGTGCCAGCAGCTTAGGAGGGACAGGGGAAGAGACCCAGTACTTC
d_call: TRBD2; v_call: TRBV5-1; clone_size: NA; j_call: TRBJ2-3; cdr3_aa: CASTGLAGVTDTQYF; cdr3_nt: TGCGCCAGCACGGGACTAGCGGGAGTAACAGATACGCAGTATTTT
d_call: TRBD2; v_call: TRBV24-1; clone_size: NA; j_call: TRBJ2-5; cdr3_aa: CATGGGEETQYF; cdr3_nt: TGTGCCACCGGGGGGGGAGAAGAGACCCAGTACTTC
d_call: TRBD1; v_call: TRBV5-6; clone_size: NA; j_call: TRBJ1-5; cdr3_aa: CASSLTGTVKFNQPQHF; cdr3_nt: TGTGCCAGCAGCTTGACCGGGACAGTAAAATTCAATCAGCCCCAGCATTTT
d_call: NA; v_call: TRBV28; clone_size: NA; j_call: TRBJ1-1; cdr3_aa: CASSPPQVLTAEAFF; cdr3_nt: TGTGCCAGCAGTCCCCCCCAAGTCCTGACAGCTGAAGCTTTCTTT
d_call: TRBD2; v_call: TRBV7-8; clone_size: NA; j_call: TRBJ2-7; cdr3_aa: CASSLGNSGSLGEQYF; cdr3_nt: TGTGCCAGCAGCTTAGGTAATAGCGGGAGTTTGGGGGAGCAGTACTTC
d_call: NA; v_call: TRBV19; clone_size: NA; j_call: TRBJ1-2; cdr3_aa: CASSTNRIHGYTF; cdr3_nt: TGTGCCAGTAGTACAAACAGGATCCATGGCTACACCTTC
d_call: NA; v_call: TRBV19; clone_size: few; j_call: TRBJ1-4; cdr3_aa: CASSRGQGINEKLFF; cdr3_nt: TGTGCCAGTAGCCGAGGTCAGGGAATAAATGAAAAACTGTTTTTT
d_call: TRBD2; v_call: TRBV7-6; clone_size: NA; j_call: TRBJ2-7; cdr3_aa: CASSLGLAGVGYEQYF; cdr3_nt: TGTGCCAGCAGCTTGGGACTAGCGGGAGTTGGCTACGAGCAGTACTTC
d_call: NA; v_call: TRBV7-6; clone_size: once; j_call: TRBJ2-1; cdr3_aa: CASSLNPGTTSSYNEQFF; cdr3_nt: TGTGCCAGCAGCTTAAACCCGGGAACCACGAGCTCCTACAATGAGCAGTTCTTC
d_call: NA; v_call: TRBV7-2; clone_size: NA; j_call: TRBJ1-5; cdr3_aa: CASSSSGDSNQPQHF; cdr3_nt: TGTGCCAGCAGCTCCTCAGGGGATAGCAATCAGCCCCAGCATTTT
d_call: TRBD2; v_call: TRBV6-5; clone_size: NA; j_call: TRBJ2-1; cdr3_aa: CASSLTSGVYNEQFF; cdr3_nt: TGTGCCAGCAGTTTAACTAGCGGGGTATACAATGAGCAGTTCTTC
d_call: TRBD1; v_call: TRBV6-6; clone_size: NA; j_call: TRBJ1-5; cdr3_aa: CASRPPTGGNQPQHF; cdr3_nt: TGTGCCAGCAGGCCCCCCACAGGGGGCAATCAGCCCCAGCATTTT
d_call: TRBD1; v_call: TRBV3-1/TRBV3-2; clone_size: NA; j_call: TRBJ1-6; cdr3_aa: CASSQLTGASPLHF; cdr3_nt: TGTGCCAGCAGCCAACTCACAGGGGCATCACCCCTCCACTTT
d_call: NA; v_call: TRBV6-5; clone_size: NA; j_call: TRBJ1-3; cdr3_aa: CASSNREGNTIYF; cdr3_nt: TGTGCCAGCAGTAACAGGGAGGGAAACACCATATATTTT
d_call: TRBD2; v_call: TRBV7-9; clone_size: once; j_call: TRBJ2-5; cdr3_aa: CASSLAAGNKETQYF; cdr3_nt: TGTGCCAGCAGCTTAGCAGCGGGGAATAAAGAGACCCAGTACTTC
d_call: NA; v_call: TRBV19; clone_size: NA; j_call: TRBJ1-2; cdr3_aa: CASRPPLGLRSSGYTF; cdr3_nt: TGTGCCAGTAGGCCCCCACTGGGACTCAGGTCTTCTGGCTACACCTTC
d_call: NA; v_call: TRBV27; clone_size: NA; j_call: TRBJ1-2; cdr3_aa: CASSSSTRNRDPRPRLYGYTF; cdr3_nt: TGTGCCAGCAGTTCAAGTACCAGAAACCGGGATCCCCGGCCGAGGTTATATGGCTACACCTTC
d_call: TRBD2; v_call: TRBV24-1; clone_size: NA; j_call: TRBJ2-3; cdr3_aa: CATSDWTSGTDTQYF; cdr3_nt: TGTGCCACCAGTGATTGGACTAGCGGGACAGATACGCAGTATTTT
d_call: NA; v_call: TRBV10-3; clone_size: NA; j_call: TRBJ2-1; cdr3_aa: CAISGEYEQFF; cdr3_nt: TGTGCCATCAGTGGAGAGTATGAGCAGTTCTTC
d_call: NA; v_call: TRBV6-5; clone_size: NA; j_call: TRBJ1-2; cdr3_aa: CASRFGGGYGYTF; cdr3_nt: TGTGCCAGCCGTTTCGGCGGGGGCTATGGCTACACCTTC
d_call: NA; v_call: TRBV29-1; clone_size: NA; j_call: TRBJ1-1; cdr3_aa: CSVVRTKEAFF; cdr3_nt: TGCAGCGTTGTTCGGACAAAAGAAGCTTTCTTT
d_call: NA; v_call: TRBV29-1; clone_size: NA; j_call: TRBJ2-2; cdr3_aa: CSVEGQINTGELFF; cdr3_nt: TGCAGCGTTGAGGGCCAGATAAACACCGGGGAGCTGTTTTTT